What follows is one TCR beta chain and its context. Alongside a J-beta primer mix, a sample-barcoded 5' primer served in a second PCR lasting roughly 6 to 12 cycles. TCRdb ran MiXCR on the 5' RACE reads and lists one entry per CDR3 protein. The repertoire holds roughly 1,100,000 distinct CDR3 sequences, with under 30% as singletons. The CDR3 covers 15 residues. This specimen belongs to a study of blood T cells in healthy people across ages. The same data also went into a second study, on T cells of mothers and their children. This second study says: In each mother, TCR beta CDR3 reads exceeded 9 million; in each child, they numbered around 3 million.

The sample comprised blood. This sequence joins TRBV12-3 or TRBV12-4 and TRBJ2-5; a weak D match, TRBD1 (6 bases). The end of the DNA fits TRBJ2-1 better, so the J call may be wrong. The TCR sequence derives from a girl under 10 years old in good health. CDR3 coding DNA: TGTGCCAGCGGCCCCCGGACAGTGACGAACAATGAGCAGTTCTTC. It translates to CASGPRTVTNNEQFF.